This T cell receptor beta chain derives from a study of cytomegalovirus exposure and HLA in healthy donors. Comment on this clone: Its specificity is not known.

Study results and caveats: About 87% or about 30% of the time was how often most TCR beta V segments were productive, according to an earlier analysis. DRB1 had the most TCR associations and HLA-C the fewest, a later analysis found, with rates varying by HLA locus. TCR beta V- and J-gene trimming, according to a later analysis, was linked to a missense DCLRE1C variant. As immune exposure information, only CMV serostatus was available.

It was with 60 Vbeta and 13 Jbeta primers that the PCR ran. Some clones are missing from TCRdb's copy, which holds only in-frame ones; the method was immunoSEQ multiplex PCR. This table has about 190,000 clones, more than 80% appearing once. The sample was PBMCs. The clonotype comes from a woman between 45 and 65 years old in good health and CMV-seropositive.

CDR3 loop: CASSVLAGGDEQFF. CDR3 coding DNA: TGTGCCAGCAGCGTACTAGCGGGGGGAGATGAGCAGTTCTTC. This chain links TRBV7-9 with TRBJ2-1, with TRBD2 identical over 12 bases. V was clipped by 5 bases and J by 8 bases; unmatched bases: 4. The CDR3 extends over 14 amino acids. Per the germline V gene, CDR1 is SEHNR and CDR2 is FQNEAQ (reference sequence).